A selection of T cell receptor beta chains follows, all from one sample in a study of response to subunit inactivated influenza vaccine. MiXCR, applied by TCRdb to the RT-PCR reads, yields one record per CDR3 protein. The repertoire holds approximately 570,000 distinct CDR3 sequences, with around 8% as singletons. Sequenced here: PBMCs from blood, sampled less than 30 months after vaccination. The source is a man aged 50-75 years who received an inactivated influenza vaccine. CDR3s include the opening cysteine and the closing phenylalanine or tryptophan. D genes are given only for firm matches. Size is stated for part of the rows, as once, few or many counts, or as a class when the clone is expanded.

TRBV20-1	19	TRBJ2-1	TRBD2	few	TGCAGTGCTAGTGGGGACACCGGGACTAGCGGGGGGGCCTACAATGAGCAGTTCTTC	CSASGDTGTSGGAYNEQFF
TRBV20-1	16	TRBJ2-3	TRBD2	-	TGCAGTGCATCACTACTAGCGGGGCTGTACACAGATACGCAGTATTTT	CSASLLAGLYTDTQYF
TRBV11-3	18	TRBJ2-1	-	-	TGTGCCAGCAGCTCCTCCCTCAGGGTTCCAAGCTCCTACAATGAGCAGTTCTTC	CASSSSLRVPSSYNEQFF
TRBV12-3/TRBV12-4	13	TRBJ2-1	-	many	TGTGCCAGCAGTCCGAGGGTGAGCGGTGAGCAGTTCTTC	CASSPRVSGEQFF
TRBV20-1	15	TRBJ2-3	TRBD2	-	TGCAGTGCTAGGGGGGTCAGCGGGAGGCCAGATACGCAGTATTTT	CSARGVSGRPDTQYF
TRBV24-1	15	TRBJ2-5	TRBD2	few	TGTGCCACCAGTGACAGGACTAGCGGTCAAGAGACCCAGTACTTC	CATSDRTSGQETQYF
TRBV19	14	TRBJ2-7	TRBD2	-	TGTGCCAGTAGTCCTACGGGACTAGCCTACGAGCAGTACTTC	CASSPTGLAYEQYF
TRBV11-2	12	TRBJ1-1	-	many	TGTGCCAGCAGCTGGGAGACAGGTGAAGCTTTCTTT	CASSWETGEAFF
TRBV14	13	TRBJ1-5	-	many	TGTGCCAGCAGCCAATCGCGTTTTCAGCCCCAGCATTTT	CASSQSRFQPQHF
TRBV7-2	14	TRBJ2-7	TRBD1	-	TGTGCCAGCAGCCTGACAGGGTCTTACTACGAGCAGTACTTC	CASSLTGSYYEQYF
TRBV5-1	15	TRBJ2-5	-	many	TGCGCCAGCAGCTTGGATCTCCGCCGGGTAGAGACCCAGTACTTC	CASSLDLRRVETQYF
TRBV10-3	12	TRBJ2-1	-	many	TGTGCCATCAGTGAGCGTATCTATGAGCAGTTCTTC	CAISERIYEQFF
TRBV20-1	14	TRBJ2-7	TRBD1	many	TGCAGTGCTCATCTGACAGGGGGCTGGGAAGAGCAGTACTTC	CSAHLTGGWEEQYF
TRBV7-3	14	TRBJ2-5	-	-	TGTGCCAGCAGCTTATCCGCCACTCAAGAGACCCAGTACTTC	CASSLSATQETQYF
TRBV4-3	16	TRBJ2-4	-	-	TGCGCCAGCAGCCAAGACCTCGGGGGGCCTGGGAACATTCAGTACTTC	CASSQDLGGPGNIQYF
TRBV15	14	TRBJ2-1	-	-	TGTGCCACCAGCAGAGATCAATGGTCTGCTTTTCAGTTCTTC	CATSRDQWSAFQFF
TRBV11-3	15	TRBJ2-2	-	few	TGTGCCAGCAGCTTAGGAGCTGGGGCGCCCGGGGAGCTGTTTTTT	CASSLGAGAPGELFF
TRBV4-2	16	TRBJ2-1	-	few	TGTGCCAGCAGCCACCTACCAGTTGGTGGGGACAATGAGCAGTTCTTC	CASSHLPVGGDNEQFF
TRBV5-1	15	TRBJ2-7	-	few	TGCGCCAGCAGCTTGGCCGACAGGCGAACCTACGAGCAGTACTTC	CASSLADRRTYEQYF
TRBV5-1	13	TRBJ2-5	TRBD2	few	TGCGCCAGCAGCGGGGGGGACCGGGAGACCCAGTACTTC	CASSGGDRETQYF
TRBV7-8	18	TRBJ2-1	-	-	TGTGCCAGCAGCTTAATAATGGGCGAGGCGGGACCCTACAATGAGCAGTTCTTC	CASSLIMGEAGPYNEQFF
TRBV5-1	16	TRBJ2-3	-	few	TGCGCCAGCAGCTCCGATGGGGGAAGCCTGTTAGATACGCAGTATTTT	CASSSDGGSLLDTQYF
TRBV7-2	13	TRBJ1-4	-	many	TGTGCCAGCAGCTTTATGATGGGGGAAAAACTGTTTTTT	CASSFMMGEKLFF
TRBV20-1	16	TRBJ2-5	-	few	TGCAGTGCTAGAGATTTAAGACGGTCCTCCCAAGAGACCCAGTACTTC	CSARDLRRSSQETQYF
TRBV12-3/TRBV12-4	14	TRBJ1-2	-	-	TGTGCCAGCAGTCCCCAGCAACCTAACTATGGCTACACCTTC	CASSPQQPNYGYTF